One and the same sample provided the 24 T cell receptor beta chains below, sequenced in a study of blood T cell repertoires in COVID-19 (dated by TCRdb to 2019 to 2021). Libraries came from the immunoSEQ multiplex PCR assay. Sourced from immuneACCESS, this table was stored by TCRdb with only in-frame sequences that have V and J called. A share of the clones is absent; for the studies checked, an unresolved V gene accounts for under half, and the remainder has no known explanation. For this sample there are 50,000 or so clones; roughly 81% appear just once. About 5.4% of the sample is taken by the ten largest. Input material: peripheral blood. All receptors come from a woman aged 55 to 70 with acute or convalescent COVID-19.

The chain links TRBV5-1 to TRBJ1-2; D is perhaps TRBD1 (6 bases). Trimming stripped 6 bases from V and 3 bases from J, with 12 bases between. Germline values: CDR1 SGHRS, CDR2 YFSETQ. The CDR3 is 13 residues long. The CDR3 reads CASTRDNDYGYTF. The DNA for the CDR3 is TGCGCCAGCACCAGGGACAACGACTATGGCTACACCTTC.

The chain combines TRBV19 with TRBJ1-1; unclear D gene. Between the trimmed V and J ends, which lost 6 bases and 5 bases, there was a span of 16 bases. Germline loops: CDR1 LNHDA, CDR2 SQIVND (reference sequence). The CDR3 covers 14 residues. The CDR3 nucleotides are TGTGCCAGTAGGGGGAGGAGCCCCGAAACTGAAGCTTTCTTT. This gives the protein CASRGRSPETEAFF.

The chain combines TRBV11-3 with TRBJ2-5; D is possibly TRBD2 (7 bases). Germline CDR1 reads SGHNT; CDR2 reads YENEEA. The CDR3 totals 15 residues. Trimming pared 5 bases from V and 2 bases from J, leaving 15 bases between. CDR3 sequence: CASSPGRGGQETQYF. Here the CDR3 DNA reads TGTGCCAGCAGCCCAGGGAGGGGGGGGCAAGAGACCCAGTACTTC. The whole variable domain, filled in from reference TRBV11-3 and TRBJ2-5, reads EAGVVQSPRYKIIEKKQPVAFWCNPISGHNTLYWYLQNLGQGPELLIRYENEEAVDDSQLPKDRFSAERLKGVDSTLKIQPAELGDSAVYLCASSPGRGGQETQYFGPGTRLLVL.

This clone was detected only a few times. The V gene is TRBV9, the J gene TRBJ1-1; D gene unclear. CDR1 and CDR2 (germline): SGDLS, YYNGEE. V lost 0 bases and J 7 bases, leaving 7 bases between the germline ends. CDR3 length equals 12 residues. The CDR3 region has the DNA TGTGCCAGCAGCGTAGTATCGGGTGAAGCTTTCTTT. Its protein product is CASSVVSGEAFF.

The CDR3 DNA is TGTGCCAGCTCACCAAGGGGACAGGGGCGAGGTAATGAAAAACTGTTTTTT. This gives the protein CASSPRGQGRGNEKLFF. The rearrangement joins TRBV18 to TRBJ1-4; 10 positions agree with TRBD1. After removal of 2 bases from V and 4 bases from J, the junction contained 7 bases not matched to a gene. This CDR3 contains 17 residues. Germline loops: CDR1 KGHSH, CDR2 LQKENI.

The V and J genes are TRBV6-5 and TRBJ2-7, with D tentatively TRBD1 (5 bases). Germline CDR1 reads MNHEY; CDR2 reads SVGAGI. V lost 6 bases and J 0 bases, leaving 15 bases between the germline ends. CDR3 length: 15 residues. The CDR3 DNA sequence: TGTGCCAGCAGCCATGATGGGGCGGCCTCCTACGAGCAGTACTTC. This codes for CASSHDGAASYEQYF.

The chain combines TRBV3-1 (or the pseudogene TRBV3-2) with TRBJ1-1; no definite D call. The germline CDR1 and CDR2 sequences are LGHDT and YNNKEL (reference sequence). There are 13 residues in the CDR3. Trimming removed 1 base from V and 7 bases from J, with 10 bases in between. CDR3 region: CASSQVTEGEAFF. The CDR3 DNA reads as TGTGCCAGCAGCCAAGTTACAGAGGGTGAAGCTTTCTTT.

The CDR3 protein is CASSPGQLTEAFF. The CDR3 region has the DNA TGCGCCAGCAGCCCGGGACAGCTCACTGAAGCTTTCTTT. The V gene is TRBV5-1, the J gene TRBJ1-1; 7 bases agree with TRBD1. The CDR3 totals 13 residues. CDR1 is SGHRS, CDR2 YFSETQ, per germline. With V trimmed by 4 bases and J by 4 bases, 4 bases remained unmatched.

The chain's CDR3 is CAISPSGVQNTEAFF. As DNA, the CDR3 is TGTGCCATCAGTCCCTCCGGAGTTCAAAACACTGAAGCTTTCTTT. The chain links TRBV10-3 to TRBJ1-1; no firm D call. The V and J ends lost 5 bases and 2 bases respectively, with 15 bases between them. The CDR3 loop spans 15 amino acids. Germline lookup yields CDR1 ENHRY and CDR2 SYGVKD.

CDR3 coding DNA: TGTGCCAGCAGCCTATGGGGGACAGGGGCCACCGGGGAGCTGTTTTTT. Protein sequence: CASSLWGTGATGELFF. This rearrangement joins TRBV7-8 to TRBJ2-2; TRBD1 agrees at 10 bases. CDR1 SGHVS and CDR2 FQNEAQ come from the germline V gene. Trimming cost V 5 bases and J 4 bases; bases outside gene matches: 7. The CDR3 runs to 16 residues.

This chain uses TRBV5-1 with TRBJ2-7; 8 bases agree with TRBD1. J gave up 3 bases and V 4 bases, and 6 bases lay outside the gene matches. The germline V gene has CDR1 SGHRS and CDR2 YFSETQ. The CDR3 loop spans 14 amino acids. CDR3 nucleotides: TGCGCCAGCAGCCCGGGGACAGGTAACTACGAGCAGTACTTC. Translating gives CASSPGTGNYEQYF.

This clone showed up just a few times. V gene TRBV2 combines with J gene TRBJ1-4, with a tentative D call TRBD1 (5 bases). Germline CDR1 SNHLY, CDR2 FYNNEI. The CDR3 is 14 amino acids. V lost 1 base to trimming and J lost 10 bases, with 13 bases between them. This CDR3 is CASSEDSHRGKLFF. For the CDR3, the DNA is TGTGCCAGCAGTGAAGATTCGCATAGGGGAAAACTGTTTTTT.

The genes are TRBV28 and TRBJ2-1, with D perhaps matching TRBD1 (5 bases). The CDR3 runs to 13 residues. Deletions cut 10 bases from V and 4 bases from J, with 14 bases between. The germline gives CDR1 MDHEN, CDR2 SYDVKM. CDR3 sequence reads: CATMGQGYNEQFF. CDR3 in DNA: TGTGCCACCATGGGGCAGGGTTACAATGAGCAGTTCTTC. The complete variable domain, with remaining parts taken from reference TRBV28 and TRBJ2-1, reads DVKVTQSSRYLVKRTGEKVFLECVQDMDHENMFWYRQDPGLGLRLIYFSYDVKMKEKGDIPEGYSVSREKKERFSLILESASTNQTSMYLCATMGQGYNEQFFGPGTRLTVL.

The CDR3 nucleotides are TGTGCCAGCAGTCCTCCGGGGGGGCGCGGCACTGAAGCTTTCTTT. Amino acids: CASSPPGGRGTEAFF. The chain combines TRBV28 with TRBJ1-1; possibly TRBD1 for D (6 bases). The CDR3 has 15 residues. V gave up 5 bases and J gave up 4 bases, with 17 bases separating them. In germline, CDR1 is MDHEN, CDR2 SYDVKM.

The chain links TRBV6-5 to TRBJ1-1; D may be TRBD1 (5 bases). Trimming removed 0 bases at V and 10 bases at J, with 18 bases between. Germline loops: CDR1 MNHEY, CDR2 SVGAGI. The CDR3 runs 15 residues. Here the CDR3 DNA reads TGTGCCAGCAGTTACTCGATGGGGACGGGAGAGGGAGCTTTCTTT. Amino acids: CASSYSMGTGEGAFF.

The chain links TRBV5-8 to TRBJ2-7, with D hard to call. The V gene lost 5 bases and the J gene lost 2 bases, with 11 bases spanning the gap. CDR3 length: 13 amino acids. Germline-derived CDR1 and CDR2 are SGHTS and YDEGEE. The CDR3 is CASRSPSPYEQYF. In DNA, the CDR3 is TGTGCCAGCAGGAGCCCGTCTCCCTACGAGCAGTACTTC.

The chain combines TRBV30 with TRBJ2-7, with a tentative D call TRBD1 (6 bases). This CDR3 spans 13 amino acids. Germline-derived CDR1 and CDR2 are GTSNPN and SVGIG (reference sequence). With 3 bases removed from V and 3 bases from J, the gap between germline ends came to 12 bases. CDR3 amino acids: CAWSRDTLYEQYF. The CDR3 DNA sequence: TGTGCCTGGAGCCGGGACACCCTCTACGAGCAGTACTTC.

This clone was detected once. The rearrangement links TRBV28 to TRBJ2-7, with D perhaps TRBD1 (6 bases). Trimming shortened V by 2 bases and J by 0 bases, and 17 bases separated the two germline ends. The CDR3 spans 17 residues. Germline V gene sequence: CDR1 MDHEN, CDR2 SYDVKM. The DNA of the CDR3 is TGTGCCAGCAGTTTAAGGGGGAACCGGGCAGTCTCCTACGAGCAGTACTTC. Amino acid sequence: CASSLRGNRAVSYEQYF.

The chain has TRBV5-6 and TRBJ2-7; 8 positions match TRBD2. There are 16 residues in the CDR3. Trimming removed 6 bases from V and 2 bases from J; junction bases left unmatched: 13. Germline V gives CDR1 SGHDT, CDR2 YYEEEE. Written as DNA, the CDR3 is TGTGCCAGCATCGATCTTGTAGCGGGGCAACCCTACGAGCAGTACTTC. Translated, it gives CASIDLVAGQPYEQYF.

The chain carries TRBV25-1 and TRBJ1-6; 7 positions match TRBD1. The CDR3 consists of 15 residues. The trim removed 3 bases at V and 7 bases at J, leaving 6 bases unmatched. Germline V gene data show CDR1 as MGHDK and CDR2 as SYGVNS. The CDR3 here is CASSDRGRQNSPLHF. CDR3 nucleotides: TGTGCCAGCAGTGACAGGGGGAGACAAAATTCACCCCTCCACTTT. Based on the CDR3 plus reference TRBV25-1 and TRBJ1-6, the full variable domain is EADIYQTPRYLVIGTGKKITLECSQTMGHDKMYWYQQDPGMELHLIHYSYGVNSTEKGDLSSESTVSRIRTEHFPLTLESARPSHTSQYLCASSDRGRQNSPLHFGNGTRLTVT.

The V call is TRBV29-1, the J call TRBJ2-3; D gene ambiguous. The ends were cut back, 4 bases at V and 1 base at J, with 9 bases in the middle. The CDR3 extends over 13 amino acids. Per the germline V gene, CDR1 is SQVTM and CDR2 is ANQGSEA. This chain's CDR3 is CSVGSQGTDTQYF. CDR3 sequence (DNA): TGCAGCGTTGGCAGTCAGGGCACAGATACGCAGTATTTT.

V usage is TRBV7-9 and J usage is TRBJ1-5; D is perhaps TRBD1 (6 bases). Per germline, CDR1 SEHNR and CDR2 FQNEAQ (reference sequence). This CDR3 has 12 amino acids. Between the trimmed V and J ends, which lost 5 bases and 4 bases, there was a span of 6 bases. DNA of the CDR3: TGTGCCAGCAGCCAGGGGAATCAGCCCCAGCATTTT. This translates into CASSQGNQPQHF. Full variable domain (missing parts from reference TRBV7-9 and TRBJ1-5): DTGVSQNPRHKITKRGQNVTFRCDPISEHNRLYWYRQTLGQGPEFLTYFQNEAQLEKSRLLSDRFSAERPKGSFSTLEIQRTEQGDSAMYLCASSQGNQPQHFGDGTRLSIL.

V gene TRBV11-2 combines with J gene TRBJ1-2; D is perhaps TRBD1 (5 bases). The germline V gene encodes CDR1 SGHAT and CDR2 FQNNGV. The CDR3 length is 15 residues. V was clipped by 0 bases and J by 1 base, with 9 bases between them. CDR3 nucleotide sequence: TGTGCCAGCAGCTTAGACTGGGGGGATAACTATGGCTACACCTTC. Translated, it gives CASSLDWGDNYGYTF.

A word on this clone: At one end, the junction sequence differs from germline, possibly due to a read error. The sample carries other DNA sequences with the same CDR3. The chain recombines TRBV19 with TRBJ1-1, with TRBD1 matching 9 bases. Looked up from germline, CDR1 is LNHDA and CDR2 is SQIVND (reference sequence). This CDR3 has 16 amino acids. The CDR3 protein is CASSSDRGYMNTEAFF. In DNA, the CDR3 is TGTGCCAGTAGTTCGGACAGGGGATACATGAACACTGAAGCCTTCTTT.